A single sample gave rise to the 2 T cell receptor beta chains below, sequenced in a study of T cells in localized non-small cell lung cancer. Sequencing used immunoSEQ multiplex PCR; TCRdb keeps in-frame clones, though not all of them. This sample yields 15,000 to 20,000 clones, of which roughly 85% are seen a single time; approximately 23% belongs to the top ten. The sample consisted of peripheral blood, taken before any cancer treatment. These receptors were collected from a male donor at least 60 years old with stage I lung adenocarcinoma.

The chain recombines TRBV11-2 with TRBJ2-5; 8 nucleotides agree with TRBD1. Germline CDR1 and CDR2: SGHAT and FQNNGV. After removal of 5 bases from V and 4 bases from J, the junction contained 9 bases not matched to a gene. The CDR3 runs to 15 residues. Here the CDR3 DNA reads TGTGCCAGCAGCCCACAGGGGGGACCTCGAGAGACCCAGTACTTC. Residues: CASSPQGGPRETQYF.

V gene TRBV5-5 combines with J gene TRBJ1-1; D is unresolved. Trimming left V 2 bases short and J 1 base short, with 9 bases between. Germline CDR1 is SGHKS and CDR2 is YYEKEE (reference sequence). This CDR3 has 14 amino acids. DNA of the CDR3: TGTGCCAGCAGCTTTACAGCTACGAACACTGAAGCTTTCTTT. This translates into CASSFTATNTEAFF. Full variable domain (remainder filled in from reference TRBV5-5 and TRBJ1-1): DAGVTQSPTHLIKTRGQQVTLRCSPISGHKSVSWYQQVLGQGPQFIFQYYEKEERGRGNFPDRFSARQFPNYSSELNVNALLLGDSALYLCASSFTATNTEAFFGQGTRLTVV.